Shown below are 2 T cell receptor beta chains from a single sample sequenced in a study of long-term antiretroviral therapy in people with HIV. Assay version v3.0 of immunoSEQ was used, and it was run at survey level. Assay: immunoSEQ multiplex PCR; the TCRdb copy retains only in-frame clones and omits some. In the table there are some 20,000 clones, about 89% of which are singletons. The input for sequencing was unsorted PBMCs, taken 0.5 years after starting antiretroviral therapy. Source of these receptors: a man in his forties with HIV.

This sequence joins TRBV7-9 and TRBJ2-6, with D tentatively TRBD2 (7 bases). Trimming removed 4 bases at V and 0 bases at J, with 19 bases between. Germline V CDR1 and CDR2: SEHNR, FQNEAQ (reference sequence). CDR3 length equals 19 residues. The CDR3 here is CASSSQQGGDFSGANVLTF. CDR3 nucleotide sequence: TGTGCCAGCAGCTCCCAACAGGGAGGGGATTTCTCTGGGGCCAACGTCCTGACTTTC.

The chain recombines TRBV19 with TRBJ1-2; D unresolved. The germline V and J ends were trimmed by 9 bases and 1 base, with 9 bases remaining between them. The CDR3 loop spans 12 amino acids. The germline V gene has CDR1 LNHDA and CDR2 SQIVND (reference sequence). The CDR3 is CASREVNYGYTF. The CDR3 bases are TGTGCCAGCCGGGAGGTTAACTATGGCTACACCTTC.